These 14 T cell receptor beta chains came from one sample sequenced in a study of molecular identifiers for immune sequencing clone quantification. MiXCR, applied by TCRdb to the PCR reads, yields one record per CDR3 protein. The data hold more than 300,000 distinct CDR3 sequences, with over 20% observed a single time. The sample taken for sequencing was naive CD8+ T cells from blood, with Jurkat cell RNA spiked in. As for subset: FACS-sorted CD8+CD4-CCR7+CD45RA+ naive T cells. Receptors originate from a human donor in good health. Some libraries in this study had Jurkat cell RNA spiked in.

Remarks on this clonotype: A much larger clone lies a single base off, so this may be a read error. The chain has TRBV19 and TRBJ2-2; D gene ambiguous. V was shortened by 4 bases and J by 4 bases, with 10 bases between the two germline ends. CDR1 is LNHDA, CDR2 SQIVND, per germline (reference sequence). CDR3 length equals 14 residues. CDR3 in DNA: TGTGCCAGTAGTACAGCGTGGGGCACCGGGGAGCTGTTTTTT. Translating it yields CASSTAWGTGELFF.

This clonotype was detected a few times. The rearrangement uses TRBV5-6 and TRBJ2-3, with 7 positions matching TRBD2. The CDR3 consists of 18 residues. The trim removed 4 bases at V and 7 bases at J, leaving 21 bases unmatched. Germline CDR1 and CDR2: SGHDT and YYEEEE. CDR3 residues: CASSPNGLDWQIPNTQYF. In nucleotides, the CDR3 is TGTGCCAGCAGCCCGAACGGACTAGATTGGCAGATCCCCAATACGCAGTATTTT. Together with reference TRBV5-6 and TRBJ2-3, the CDR3 gives the full variable domain: DAGVTQSPTHLIKTRGQQVTLRCSPKSGHDTVSWYQQALGQGPQFIFQYYEEEERQRGNFPDRFSGHQFPNYSSELNVNALLLGDSALYLCASSPNGLDWQIPNTQYFGPGTRLTVL.

This clonotype was seen many times. J is TRBJ2-1 and V is TRBV7-2; D is possibly TRBD1 or TRBD2 (5 bases each). The germline V and J ends were trimmed by 3 bases and 6 bases, with 12 bases remaining between them. Germline V lookup: CDR1 SGHTA, CDR2 FQGNSA. The CDR3 is 14 amino acids. The CDR3 reads CASSLGVEGNEQFF. CDR3 DNA: TGTGCCAGCAGCTTGGGGGTAGAGGGCAATGAGCAGTTCTTC.

This clonotype was detected ten times or more. The gene calls are TRBV14 and TRBJ2-7, with 9 bases that match TRBD2. V trimming: 4 bases; J trimming: 7 bases; junction bases outside the gene matches: 11. This CDR3 contains 15 residues. CDR1 is SGHDN, CDR2 FVKESK, per germline. CDR3 DNA sequence: TGTGCCAGCAGCCGACTGTCTAGCGGGATGGTAGAGCAGTACTTC. It encodes CASSRLSSGMVEQYF.

This clonotype was seen ten or more times. The chain employs TRBV7-6 and TRBJ1-5; D unclear. V was cut by 3 bases and J by 0 bases, with 3 bases left in between. The CDR3 is made up of 13 amino acids. The germline V gene encodes CDR1 SGHVS and CDR2 FNYEAQ. The CDR3: CASSFGSNQPQHF. The CDR3, as DNA: TGTGCCAGCAGCTTTGGTAGCAATCAGCCCCAGCATTTT.

This clonotype came up many times. The chain couples TRBV5-1 to TRBJ2-3, with 9 nucleotides matching TRBD1. CDR1 and CDR2 (germline): SGHRS, YFSETQ. J lost 2 bases, V lost 3 bases, and 7 bases had no gene match. This CDR3 region has 16 residues. In nucleotides, the CDR3 is TGCGCCAGCAGCTCCGGACAGGGGACCCCCACAGATACGCAGTATTTT. This codes for CASSSGQGTPTDTQYF.

Notes on this clonotype: An end of the junction differs from the germline gene, which may be a read error. The rearrangement links TRBV11-2 to TRBJ2-3; no firm D call. The CDR3 contains 15 residues. Germline loops: CDR1 SGHAT, CDR2 FQNNGV. The CDR3 DNA reads TGTGCCAGCAGCTTAATTATGGGCCGCTCTGATACGCAGTGTTTT. This gives the protein CASSLIMGRSDTQCF. The full variable domain, with the rest looked up from reference TRBV11-2 and TRBJ2-3, is EAGVAQSPRYKIIEKRQSVAFWCNPISGHATLYWYQQILGQGPKLLIQFQNNGVVDDSQLPKDRFSAERLKGVDSTLKIQPAKLEDSAVYLCASSLIMGRSDTQCFGPGTRLTVL.

The table lists this clonotype with many counts. This chain links TRBV7-8 with TRBJ2-7; D possibly uses TRBD1 or TRBD2 (5 bases each). The V gene's germline CDR1 is SGHVS and CDR2 FQNEAQ. CDR3 length equals 14 residues. V shed 5 bases and J shed 4 bases, with 15 bases lying between them. CDR3 sequence: CASSPGTDEYEQYF. The CDR3, as DNA: TGTGCCAGCAGCCCCGGGACGGACGAGTACGAGCAGTACTTC. The full variable domain, completed using reference TRBV7-8 and TRBJ2-7, is GAGVSQSPRYKVAKRGQDVALRCDPISGHVSLFWYQQALGQGPEFLTYFQNEAQLDKSGLPSDRFFAERPEGSVSTLKIQRTQQEDSAVYLCASSPGTDEYEQYFGPGTRLTVT.

This clonotype was observed a handful of times. The rearrangement joins TRBV24-1 to TRBJ2-7; D remains ambiguous. The germline gives CDR1 KGHDR, CDR2 SFDVKD. The CDR3 is made up of 11 amino acids. Trimming took off 3 bases at V and 3 bases at J, with 2 bases between the two ends. This CDR3 reads CATSDLYEQYF. CDR3 sequence (DNA): TGTGCCACCAGTGATCTCTACGAGCAGTACTTC.

This clonotype came up once. Being one base from a much bigger clone, this may be a read error. This chain connects TRBV7-9 to TRBJ2-5; 8 bases match TRBD2. Germline trimming cut 6 bases from V and 2 bases from J; bases unmatched to any gene: 8. In germline, CDR1 is SEHNR, CDR2 FQNEAQ (reference sequence). This CDR3 has 15 amino acids. DNA of the CDR3: TGTGCCAGCAGGCCCGGGGGGGCAGGGCAAGAGACCCAGTACTTC. Translated: CASRPGGAGQETQYF.

This rearrangement joins TRBV19 to TRBJ2-3, with D unclear. V was shortened by 3 bases and J by 1 base, with 5 bases between the two germline ends. This CDR3 spans 13 amino acids. Germline CDR1 LNHDA, CDR2 SQIVND (reference sequence). CDR3 region: CASSIPGTDTQYF. DNA of the CDR3: TGTGCCAGTAGTATTCCAGGCACAGATACGCAGTATTTT.

For this clonotype: This may be a read error, as it is one base from a much larger clone. CDR3 DNA sequence: TGTGCCAGCTGGGAGGTTTTCAATGAGCAGTTCTTC. Translation gives CASWEVFNEQFF. This chain uses TRBV12-3 or TRBV12-4 with TRBJ2-1, with D tentatively TRBD2 (6 bases). V dropped 8 bases and J dropped 6 bases, with 11 bases sitting between them. The CDR3 extends over 12 amino acids.

A note on this clonotype: A read error may be the cause here, since a much bigger clone is one base away. The chain recombines TRBV5-6 with TRBJ2-7; D gene uncertain. The V gene's germline CDR1 is SGHDT and CDR2 YYEEEE. The CDR3 has 15 amino acids. V lost 0 bases and J 3 bases, leaving 13 bases between the germline ends. The CDR3 loop is CASSLGNPWFYEQYF. The CDR3 DNA follows: TGTGCCAGCAGCTTGGGGAATCCATGGTTCTACGAGCAGTACTTC.

This clonotype was found many times. The V gene is TRBV7-6, the J gene TRBJ1-1, with TRBD1 matching 12 bases. The germline CDR1 and CDR2 sequences are SGHVS and FNYEAQ. The CDR3 loop spans 15 amino acids. Losses at the gene ends were 4 bases for V and 6 bases for J; bases not matched to a gene: 6. The CDR3 reads CASSWGTGGAAEAFF. For the CDR3, the DNA is TGTGCCAGCAGCTGGGGGACAGGGGGCGCCGCTGAAGCTTTCTTT.